The 14 T cell receptor beta chains below were found in one sample sequenced in a study of neurological immune-mediated disorders. TCRdb ran MiXCR on the 5' RACE reads and lists one entry per CDR3 protein. This sample yields around 70,000 distinct CDR3 sequences, of which roughly 5.6% are seen a single time; about 2.7% belongs to the top ten. Material for sequencing was PBMCs. The source of these receptors is a young woman with multiple sclerosis.

This clonotype was counted only a few times. One end of the junction is discordant with germline, which a read error may explain. The chain is built from TRBV12-3 or TRBV12-4 and TRBJ1-6; 10 nucleotides align to TRBD1. The CDR3 length is 15 residues. The CDR3 spells CAIRTRDRGHSPLNF. The CDR3 DNA follows: TGTGCCATTCGAACCCGGGACAGGGGCCATTCACCCCTCAACTTT.

In its sample, this clonotype was seen many times. This chain uses TRBV10-3 with TRBJ2-5, with 11 positions matching TRBD2. Losses at the gene ends were 2 bases for V and 7 bases for J; bases not matched to a gene: 9. This CDR3 comprises 16 residues. Germline V CDR1 and CDR2: ENHRY, SYGVKD. CDR3 loop: CAISETSGGPNGTQYF. The CDR3 DNA is TGTGCCATCAGTGAGACTAGCGGGGGCCCTAACGGGACCCAGTACTTC.

Ten or more counts support this clonotype. This chain uses TRBV5-1 with TRBJ2-7, with D maybe TRBD2 (5 bases). CDR1 and CDR2 from the germline V gene are SGHRS and YFSETQ. The CDR3 totals 15 residues. V was cut by 2 bases and J by 3 bases, with 15 bases left in between. Here the CDR3 DNA reads TGCGCCAGCAGCTTCGCGCCGACCGGGGACTACGAGCAGTACTTC. Translated, it gives CASSFAPTGDYEQYF.

At least ten counts were recorded for this clonotype. The chain recombines TRBV29-1 with TRBJ2-1, with 8 bases that match TRBD2. The CDR3 runs 13 residues. The germline V gene encodes CDR1 SQVTM and CDR2 ANQGSEA. J lost 5 bases, V lost 4 bases, and 4 bases had no gene match. CDR3 loop: CSVGTGGDNEQFF. The CDR3 DNA reads as TGCAGCGTTGGGACCGGGGGGGACAATGAGCAGTTCTTC.

This clonotype was recorded at least ten times. This chain connects TRBV20-1 to TRBJ2-7; D is possibly TRBD1 or TRBD2 (5 bases each). There are 14 residues in the CDR3. V lost 7 bases to trimming and J lost 0 bases, with 16 bases between them. Germline V gene data show CDR1 as DFQATT and CDR2 as SNEGSKA (reference sequence). CDR3 region: CSVVLGDYSYEQYF. CDR3 in DNA: TGCAGTGTTGTCTTGGGGGATTACTCCTACGAGCAGTACTTC.

Comment on this clonotype: The junction shows a germline mismatch at one end, possibly a read error. The chain links TRBV20-1 to TRBJ2-6; 8 bases match TRBD1. This CDR3 region has 17 residues. Germline CDR1 is DFQATT and CDR2 is SNEGSKA (reference sequence). CDR3 protein: CSARGPGGNSGAKVLTF. CDR3 sequence (DNA): TGCAGTGCCCGAGGGCCAGGGGGCAACTCTGGGGCCAAAGTCCTGACTTTC.

This clonotype has more than one count but fewer than ten. V usage is TRBV3-1 and J usage is TRBJ2-1; D gene uncertain. Trimming removed 4 bases from V and 6 bases from J, with 10 bases in between. Germline V gene lookup returns CDR1 LGHDT and CDR2 YNNKEL (reference sequence). The CDR3 has 13 residues. The CDR3 nucleotides are TGTGCCAGCAGCCCCAGACTCCTCAATGAGCAGTTCTTC. Protein product: CASSPRLLNEQFF.

This clonotype has a handful of counts. This CDR3 is CSARAGGNQPQHF. Here the CDR3 DNA reads TGCAGTGCTAGAGCAGGGGGCAATCAGCCCCAGCATTTT. The chain carries TRBV20-1 and TRBJ1-5; D is possibly TRBD1 (6 bases). This CDR3 comprises 13 residues. The V gene lost 1 base and the J gene lost 2 bases, with 6 bases spanning the gap. Germline lookup yields CDR1 DFQATT and CDR2 SNEGSKA (reference sequence).

This clonotype was seen ten or more times. The J gene is TRBJ2-7, the V gene TRBV28; 10 nucleotides align to TRBD1. V dropped 6 bases and J dropped 9; count of bases not matched to a gene: 11. This CDR3 has 14 amino acids. Germline lookup yields CDR1 MDHEN and CDR2 SYDVKM. The DNA of the CDR3 is TGTGCCAGCAGACGAAACCGGGACAGGGGAGGGCAGTACTTC. It specifies CASRRNRDRGGQYF.

This clonotype has ten or more counts. V usage is TRBV12-3 or TRBV12-4 and J usage is TRBJ1-2, with D maybe TRBD1 (5 bases). The CDR3 runs 14 residues. V shed 5 bases and J shed 0 bases, with 10 bases lying between them. The CDR3 bases are TGTGCCAGCAGTCGGGGCAGGGCTAACTATGGCTACACCTTC. This sequence encodes CASSRGRANYGYTF.

The rearrangement joins TRBV20-1 to TRBJ1-3; 7 nucleotides line up with TRBD1. Trimming took 2 bases from V and 0 from J; bases not matched to a gene: 7. This CDR3 is 16 amino acids long. Germline V gene sequence: CDR1 DFQATT, CDR2 SNEGSKA (reference sequence). The CDR3 loop is CSARSRTGGSGNTIYF. DNA for the CDR3: TGCAGTGCTAGATCCAGGACAGGCGGCTCTGGAAACACCATATATTTT.

This clonotype appeared many times. This chain joins TRBV5-1 and TRBJ1-2; perhaps TRBD1 as D (6 bases). The germline V and J ends were trimmed by 5 bases and 7 bases, with 18 bases remaining between them. The CDR3 covers 14 residues. Germline lookup yields CDR1 SGHRS and CDR2 YFSETQ. The CDR3 reads CASRRDTGKTGYTF. CDR3 coding DNA: TGCGCCAGCAGAAGGGACACTGGGAAGACTGGCTACACCTTC.

This clonotype was seen many times. The chain recombines TRBV4-2 with TRBJ1-4, with D tentatively TRBD1 (5 bases). V was cut by 0 bases and J by 13 bases, with 15 bases left in between. Per the germline V gene, CDR1 is LGHNA and CDR2 is YNFKEQ. There are 14 residues in the CDR3. The CDR3 here is CASSQDLVSGTLFF. The CDR3 DNA reads as TGTGCCAGCAGCCAAGATCTTGTTTCCGGGACACTGTTTTTT.

This clonotype was detected ten times or more. The chain has TRBV20-1 and TRBJ1-2; the D gene is possibly TRBD1 (5 bases). Trimming left V 5 bases short and J 4 bases short, with 20 bases between. Germline V gene lookup returns CDR1 DFQATT and CDR2 SNEGSKA (reference sequence). The CDR3 has 15 amino acids. DNA for the CDR3: TGCAGTGCTGGAGGACGGGACGGACAACTCTATGGCTACACCTTC. Amino acids: CSAGGRDGQLYGYTF.